Presented here are 32 T cell receptor beta chains from one specimen sequenced in a study of blood T cell repertoires in COVID-19. Produced via immunoSEQ multiplex PCR; TCRdb's table is partial and in-frame only. The table includes fewer than 250,000 clones, around 86% detected once. Sequencing was carried out using peripheral blood. The receptors were sampled from a man in his sixties with acute or convalescent COVID-19.

This clone was counted once. The V and J genes are TRBV5-1 and TRBJ2-2; 7 bases are a match to TRBD2. Trimming removed 4 bases from V and 4 bases from J; junction bases left unmatched: 4. Germline loops: CDR1 SGHRS, CDR2 YFSETQ. The length of the CDR3 is 14 residues. CDR3 nucleotide sequence: TGCGCCAGCAGCCCCGGACTAGTCACCGGGGAGCTGTTTTTT. Residues: CASSPGLVTGELFF.

The sample holds one count of this clone. The chain combines TRBV29-1 with TRBJ1-1; no firm D call. CDR3 length equals 14 residues. Germline V gives CDR1 SQVTM, CDR2 ANQGSEA. V was cut by 4 bases and J by 3 bases, with 15 bases left in between. The CDR3 here is CSVVSSGIYTEAFF. CDR3 in DNA: TGCAGCGTTGTATCGTCGGGTATTTACACTGAAGCTTTCTTT.

The chain combines TRBV2 with TRBJ2-3; D uncertain. The CDR3 has 12 amino acids. Trimming pared 4 bases from V and 6 bases from J, leaving 8 bases between. Germline CDR1 reads SNHLY; CDR2 reads FYNNEI. CDR3 DNA sequence: TGTGCCAGCAGTGGTCAATTCGATACGCAGTATTTT. It specifies CASSGQFDTQYF.

The table lists this clone with a count of one. The V gene is TRBV7-9, the J gene TRBJ2-5, with unresolved D. In germline, CDR1 is SEHNR, CDR2 FQNEAQ (reference sequence). V was shortened by 1 base and J by 7 bases, with 7 bases between the two germline ends. The CDR3 loop spans 12 amino acids. CDR3 region: CASSLDGRTQYF. CDR3 coding DNA: TGTGCCAGCAGCTTAGATGGCAGGACCCAGTACTTC.

This chain connects TRBV29-1 to TRBJ1-1; 9 nucleotides agree with TRBD1. The CDR3 is made up of 13 amino acids. Germline assignment: CDR1 SQVTM and CDR2 ANQGSEA. J gave up 5 bases and V 5 bases, and 6 bases lay outside the gene matches. CDR3 DNA sequence: TGCAGCGTTTCCGGGACAGGGAGGACTGAAGCTTTCTTT. Protein product: CSVSGTGRTEAFF.

This clone was found a few times. The chain employs TRBV2 and TRBJ2-7, with 7 bases aligning to TRBD1. V shed 4 bases, J shed 4 bases, and the junction held 4 bases outside the gene matches. This CDR3 region has 13 residues. The germline V gene encodes CDR1 SNHLY and CDR2 FYNNEI. The CDR3 region is CASSGSTGYEQYF. The CDR3, as DNA: TGTGCCAGCAGTGGGTCGACAGGGTACGAGCAGTACTTC.

The chain carries TRBV27 and TRBJ1-1; possible D gene TRBD1, 5 bases. Trimming stripped 5 bases from V and 1 base from J, with 14 bases between. This CDR3 comprises 15 residues. CDR1 is MNHEY, CDR2 SMNVEV, per germline (reference sequence). Written as DNA, the CDR3 is TGTGCCAGCAGTCCCAAGACAGTTGGGAACACTGAAGCTTTCTTT. Encoded protein: CASSPKTVGNTEAFF.

J is TRBJ1-1 and V is TRBV6-1; no definite D call. CDR3 size: 14 residues. Germline loops: CDR1 MNHNS, CDR2 SASEGT. V was clipped by 0 bases and J by 3 bases, with 8 bases between them. In DNA, the CDR3 is TGTGCCAGCAGTGAAGCGGCGGAAGACACTGAAGCTTTCTTT. As protein: CASSEAAEDTEAFF.

The chain is built from TRBV19 and TRBJ1-5, with D perhaps TRBD1 (5 bases). Trimming removed 3 bases from V and 7 bases from J, with 16 bases in between. Looked up from germline, CDR1 is LNHDA and CDR2 is SQIVND (reference sequence). The CDR3 length is 15 residues. The CDR3 reads CASSIPGGVKQPQHF. The CDR3 DNA reads as TGTGCCAGTAGTATCCCGGGAGGGGTAAAGCAGCCCCAGCATTTT.

This clone was observed once. V and J are TRBV2 and TRBJ1-3, with a possible D match to TRBD1 (5 bases). Trimming took off 0 bases at V and 2 bases at J, with 14 bases between the two ends. The CDR3 totals 17 residues. Germline V CDR1 and CDR2: SNHLY, FYNNEI. The CDR3 nucleotides read TGTGCCAGCAGTGAAGCCCCGTCGGGGGGGACTGGAAACACCATATATTTT. It yields the protein CASSEAPSGGTGNTIYF. Looking up the rest from reference TRBV2 and TRBJ1-3 gives the full variable domain: EPEVTQTPSHQVTQMGQEVILRCVPISNHLYFYWYRQILGQKVEFLVSFYNNEISEKSEIFDDQFSVERPDGSNFTLKIRSTKLEDSAMYFCASSEAPSGGTGNTIYFGEGSWLTVV.

This clone was observed a single time. The chain has TRBV7-2 and TRBJ1-6; D call uncertain. The CDR3 has 15 residues. Germline assignment: CDR1 SGHTA and CDR2 FQGNSA. V lost 5 bases, J lost 6 bases, and 14 bases lay in between. In DNA, the CDR3 is TGTGCCAGCAGCCCAACTTGGTTCCTTAATTCACCCCTCCACTTT. Its translation: CASSPTWFLNSPLHF. The complete variable domain, with remaining parts taken from reference TRBV7-2 and TRBJ1-6, reads GAGVSQSPSNKVTEKGKDVELRCDPISGHTALYWYRQSLGQGLEFLIYFQGNSAPDKSGLPSDRFSAERTGGSVSTLTIQRTQQEDSAVYLCASSPTWFLNSPLHFGNGTRLTVT.

The CDR3 loop reads CASSSGFQETQYF. The CDR3 DNA reads as TGTGCCAGCAGCTCCGGGTTTCAAGAGACCCAGTACTTC. The chain uses TRBV11-2 and TRBJ2-5; D is undetermined. V lost 4 bases and J lost 2, with 8 bases in between. The length of the CDR3 is 13 residues. The germline CDR1 and CDR2 sequences are SGHAT and FQNNGV. Supplemented by reference TRBV11-2 and TRBJ2-5, the full variable domain reads EAGVAQSPRYKIIEKRQSVAFWCNPISGHATLYWYQQILGQGPKLLIQFQNNGVVDDSQLPKDRFSAERLKGVDSTLKIQPAKLEDSAVYLCASSSGFQETQYFGPGTRLLVL.

The rearrangement uses TRBV24-1 and TRBJ2-7, with TRBD1 matching over 10 bases. J lost 7 bases, V lost 4 bases, and 9 bases had no gene match. CDR1 KGHDR and CDR2 SFDVKD come from the germline V gene. CDR3 length equals 15 residues. The chain's CDR3 is CATSESRDRGSEQYF. In nucleotides, the CDR3 is TGTGCCACCAGTGAATCTAGGGACAGGGGAAGTGAGCAGTACTTC.

The chain joins TRBV6-5 to TRBJ1-1; D is unclear. This CDR3 spans 16 amino acids. The V gene's germline CDR1 is MNHEY and CDR2 SVGAGI. With 1 base removed from V and 5 bases from J, the gap between germline ends came to 17 bases. The CDR3 is CASSYLRRESGTEAFF. CDR3 sequence (DNA): TGTGCCAGCAGTTACTTGAGGAGGGAAAGCGGGACTGAAGCTTTCTTT.

The V call is TRBV10-3, the J call TRBJ2-3; weak D call: TRBD2 (7 bases). CDR1 is ENHRY and CDR2 is SYGVKD in the germline V gene. V dropped 3 bases and J dropped 2 bases, with 12 bases sitting between them. This CDR3 comprises 15 residues. The CDR3 sequence is CAISEGGGHTDTQYF. CDR3 coding DNA: TGTGCCATCAGTGAAGGGGGGGGTCACACAGATACGCAGTATTTT.

The chain combines TRBV28 with TRBJ2-7, with D maybe TRBD2 (5 bases). Germline V gene sequence: CDR1 MDHEN, CDR2 SYDVKM. The CDR3 contains 16 residues. The germline V and J ends were trimmed by 4 bases and 0 bases, with 16 bases remaining between them. The CDR3: CASSSGSGPFSYEQYF. In nucleotides, the CDR3 is TGTGCCAGCAGTTCGGGATCAGGTCCTTTCTCCTACGAGCAGTACTTC.

The chain is built from TRBV19 and TRBJ1-6; D perhaps matches TRBD1 (6 bases). Trimming stripped 6 bases from V and 4 bases from J, with 16 bases between. Germline CDR1 and CDR2: LNHDA and SQIVND (reference sequence). The CDR3 spans 16 residues. The DNA for the CDR3 is TGTGCCAGTAGAAAACCGGGACACTTTTATAATTCACCCCTCCACTTT. Translating it yields CASRKPGHFYNSPLHF.

This clone was seen only a few times. The chain combines TRBV7-7 with TRBJ1-4, with D possibly TRBD1 on 5 matching bases. CDR3 length equals 15 residues. The germline V and J ends were trimmed by 1 base and 4 bases, with 10 bases remaining between them. Germline loops: CDR1 SSHAT, CDR2 FNYEAQ (reference sequence). The CDR3 reads CASSLGRGVNEKLFF. CDR3 bases: TGTGCCAGCAGCTTAGGCCGGGGGGTTAATGAAAAACTGTTTTTT.

V usage is TRBV7-8 and J usage is TRBJ2-6, with a weak D call TRBD1 (6 bases). Germline values: CDR1 SGHVS, CDR2 FQNEAQ. Trimming removed 1 base at V and 0 bases at J, with 16 bases between. This CDR3 contains 19 residues. The CDR3 loop reads CASSLGGGRRISGANVLTF. CDR3 nucleotides: TGTGCCAGCAGCTTAGGTGGGGGCAGGAGGATCTCTGGGGCCAACGTCCTGACTTTC.

The genes are TRBV24-1 and TRBJ2-5, with D perhaps matching TRBD1 (6 bases). CDR1 is KGHDR, CDR2 SFDVKD, per germline. CDR3 size: 15 residues. V dropped 1 base and J dropped 2 bases, with 10 bases sitting between them. CDR3 amino acids: CATSDFRGGQETQYF. Written as DNA, the CDR3 is TGTGCCACCAGTGATTTCAGGGGTGGGCAAGAGACCCAGTACTTC.

To note about this clone: This specimen includes other DNA sequences encoding the same CDR3. This chain uses TRBV6-1 with TRBJ2-7, with D uncertain. V was shortened by 2 bases and J by 4 bases, with 9 bases between the two germline ends. The CDR3 is 13 amino acids. Germline values: CDR1 MNHNS, CDR2 SASEGT. CDR3 coding DNA: TGTGCCAGCAGTGAAAACAGAAGGTACGAGCAGTACTTC. Amino acid sequence: CASSENRRYEQYF.

V and J are TRBV6-5 and TRBJ1-1; D remains unclear. The germline V gene encodes CDR1 MNHEY and CDR2 SVGAGI. This CDR3 is 11 amino acids long. Trimming took off 7 bases at V and 6 bases at J, with 9 bases between the two ends. The CDR3 DNA follows: TGTGCCAGCACTTTTATGTCTGAAGCTTTCTTT. Encoded protein: CASTFMSEAFF.

V and J are TRBV5-1 and TRBJ1-6, with D maybe TRBD1 (5 bases). The germline gives CDR1 SGHRS, CDR2 YFSETQ. Trimming left V 0 bases short and J 10 bases short, with 8 bases between. The CDR3 has 13 amino acids. The CDR3 reads CASSLDRQSPLHF. CDR3 bases: TGCGCCAGCAGCTTGGACAGGCAATCACCCCTCCACTTT.

The CDR3 here is CATKGATDTQYF. CDR3 in DNA: TGTGCCACAAAGGGGGCAACAGATACGCAGTATTTT. The chain is built from TRBV6-5 and TRBJ2-3, with 7 bases identical to TRBD1. This CDR3 region has 12 residues. The junction had 4 bases not matched to a gene; V was cut back by 10 bases and J by 3 bases. Germline CDR1 is MNHEY and CDR2 is SVGAGI.

The rearrangement uses TRBV4-3 and TRBJ2-7, with 8 positions matching TRBD2. Germline V gives CDR1 LGHNA, CDR2 YSLEER. The J segment lost 3 bases and the V segment lost 0 bases, leaving 13 bases of the junction unmatched. This CDR3 spans 18 amino acids. The CDR3 here is CASSQDRGLGDSHYEQYF. The CDR3 DNA reads TGCGCCAGCAGCCAAGATAGGGGACTAGGGGATTCTCACTACGAGCAGTACTTC.

V is TRBV7-2 and J is TRBJ2-7; D is unclear. This CDR3 is 14 amino acids long. Germline CDR1 is SGHTA and CDR2 is FQGNSA. The V and J ends lost 3 bases and 3 bases respectively, with 12 bases between them. The chain's CDR3 is CASSFLTSFYEQYF. CDR3 bases: TGTGCCAGCAGCTTCCTTACATCGTTCTACGAGCAGTACTTC.

In DNA, the CDR3 is TGTGCCAGCAGTAAACGACAGGGAAACAATCAGCCCCAGCATTTT. Amino acids: CASSKRQGNNQPQHF. The chain is built from TRBV2 and TRBJ1-5, with 7 bases lining up with TRBD1. Germline values: CDR1 SNHLY, CDR2 FYNNEI. The CDR3 covers 15 residues. V was clipped by 5 bases and J by 3 bases; unmatched bases: 7.

The chain uses TRBV2 and TRBJ1-5; D might be TRBD1 (6 bases). Germline CDR1 is SNHLY and CDR2 is FYNNEI. V was trimmed by 6 bases and J by 1 base, leaving 13 bases between them. The CDR3 covers 15 residues. For the CDR3, the DNA is TGTGCCAGCAGCGCAGGGGTTGCCAGCAATCAGCCCCAGCATTTT. Translating gives CASSAGVASNQPQHF.

The V and J genes are TRBV18 and TRBJ2-3, with 11 bases lining up with TRBD2. The CDR3 extends over 17 amino acids. V shed 4 bases, J shed 4 bases, and the junction held 10 bases outside the gene matches. CDR1 and CDR2 from the germline V gene are KGHSH and LQKENI. CDR3 nucleotides: TGTGCCAGCTCACAATTAGCGGGGGGGCCACCGTCAGATACGCAGTATTTT. Protein product: CASSQLAGGPPSDTQYF.

The CDR3 nucleotides are TGCGCCAGCAGCTTGGGCGGGTGGCCAGGGGGCGAAGAGACCCAGTACTTC. This translates into CASSLGGWPGGEETQYF. The V gene is TRBV5-1, the J gene TRBJ2-5; 8 bases map to TRBD1. Germline V gene data show CDR1 as SGHRS and CDR2 as YFSETQ. The CDR3 extends over 17 amino acids. Losses at the gene ends were 0 bases for V and 3 bases for J; bases not matched to a gene: 10.

For this clone: Other DNA sequences of this sample code for an identical CDR3. The rearrangement links TRBV6-5 to TRBJ1-2; a weak D match, TRBD1 (5 bases). The CDR3 covers 14 residues. Trimming took off 6 bases at V and 2 bases at J, with 13 bases between the two ends. CDR1 is MNHEY and CDR2 is SVGAGI in the germline V gene. The CDR3, as DNA: TGTGCCAGCAGCTCCTCGGGGGGGAACTATGGCTACACCTTC. Translated, it gives CASSSSGGNYGYTF.

The chain has TRBV5-8 and TRBJ1-4; no clear D gene. From germline, CDR1 is SGHTS and CDR2 YDEGEE. This CDR3 region has 13 residues. Trimming shortened V by 4 bases and J by 5 bases, and 9 bases separated the two germline ends. The CDR3 loop reads CASSGGLNEKLFF. The CDR3 region has the DNA TGTGCCAGCAGCGGCGGACTGAATGAAAAACTGTTTTTT. Variable domain in full (rest from reference TRBV5-8 and TRBJ1-4): EAGVTQSPTHLIKTRGQQATLRCSPISGHTSVYWYQQALGLGLQFLLWYDEGEERNRGNFPPRFSGRQFPNYSSELNVNALELEDSALYLCASSGGLNEKLFFGSGTQLSVL.